Listed here are 31 T cell receptor beta chains from one sample, sequenced in a study of blood T cell dynamics during melanoma immunotherapy. Time point specified: pre-treatment baseline. The table came from immunoSEQ multiplex PCR; TCRdb's copy has only in-frame clones and leaves some out. The sample has 15,000 to 20,000 clones; approximately 90% are singletons. The sequencing here drew on blood, taken from a patient treated with checkpoint blockade. These receptor sequences come from a human donor with melanoma.

The V call is TRBV4-2, the J call TRBJ1-6; 10 nucleotides line up with TRBD1. CDR3 length: 15 residues. Germline V CDR1 and CDR2: LGHNA, YNFKEQ. V trimming: 1 base; J trimming: 9 bases; junction bases outside the gene matches: 3. CDR3 nucleotides: TGTGCCAGCAGCCAAGGGGGGACAGGGGCTTCACCCCTCCACTTT. Translation: CASSQGGTGASPLHF.

V is TRBV2 and J is TRBJ2-7; D not resolved. CDR1 and CDR2 from the germline V gene are SNHLY and FYNNEI. Trimming took 5 bases from V and 7 from J, leaving 9 bases between them. CDR3 length equals 11 residues. The CDR3 region has the DNA TGTGCCAGCAGTCCGATGGGTGAGCAGTACTTC. Its translation is CASSPMGEQYF.

J is TRBJ1-1 and V is TRBV4-1, with 7 bases that match TRBD1. V shed 2 bases and J 5 bases; nucleotides not matched to a gene: 11. Germline CDR1 MGHRA, CDR2 YSYEKL. The CDR3 consists of 16 residues. CDR3 nucleotide sequence: TGCGCCAGCAGCCAATCCAGGACGAGGGGGCCTACTGAAGCTTTCTTT. It is translated as CASSQSRTRGPTEAFF.

This clone was recorded a few times. The V and J genes are TRBV19 and TRBJ2-7, with TRBD1 matching 7 bases. Per the germline V gene, CDR1 is LNHDA and CDR2 is SQIVND (reference sequence). This CDR3 is 14 amino acids long. The V segment lost 3 bases and the J segment 3 bases; nucleotides outside the gene matches: 5. CDR3 DNA: TGTGCCAGTAGTATGTCAGGGGGAAGCTACGAGCAGTACTTC. Its translation: CASSMSGGSYEQYF.

The chain uses TRBV30 and TRBJ2-3; the D gene could be TRBD1 or TRBD2 (5 bases each). Looked up from germline, CDR1 is GTSNPN and CDR2 is SVGIG (reference sequence). The V and J ends lost 2 bases and 6 bases respectively, with 9 bases between them. The CDR3 is 12 amino acids. This CDR3 reads CAWSRWGDTQYF. DNA for the CDR3: TGTGCCTGGAGTCGGTGGGGGGATACGCAGTATTTT. Complete variable domain (other parts from reference TRBV30 and TRBJ2-3): SQTIHQWPATLVQPVGSPLSLECTVEGTSNPNLYWYRQAAGRGLQLLFYSVGIGQISSEVPQNLSASRPQDRQFILSSKKLLLSDSGFYLCAWSRWGDTQYFGPGTRLTVL.

This chain connects TRBV11-2 to TRBJ1-2; tentative D call: TRBD1 (5 bases). CDR1 SGHAT and CDR2 FQNNGV come from the germline V gene. The V end lost 0 bases, the J end lost 12 bases, and 17 bases lay between the germline ends. The CDR3 runs 14 residues. CDR3 DNA: TGTGCCAGCAGCTTAGATCCAGGGAGTGAAAGGGACACCTTC. Its protein is CASSLDPGSERDTF. Using reference TRBV11-2 and TRBJ1-2 for the parts outside the CDR3, the full variable domain is EAGVAQSPRYKIIEKRQSVAFWCNPISGHATLYWYQQILGQGPKLLIQFQNNGVVDDSQLPKDRFSAERLKGVDSTLKIQPAKLEDSAVYLCASSLDPGSERDTFGSGTRLTVV.

The genes are TRBV29-1 and TRBJ1-1, with D possibly TRBD1 on 5 matching bases. The CDR3 has 14 residues. Trimming removed 3 bases at V and 7 bases at J, with 18 bases between. Germline loops: CDR1 SQVTM, CDR2 ANQGSEA. The CDR3 sequence: CSVEDPGLRNEAFF. CDR3 DNA sequence: TGCAGCGTTGAGGACCCGGGACTCAGAAATGAAGCTTTCTTT.

CDR3 protein: CASDLRGGASYEQYF. The CDR3 nucleotides are TGTGCCAGTGACCTCCGGGGGGGAGCCTCCTACGAGCAGTACTTC. The chain recombines TRBV2 with TRBJ2-7; 8 bases agree with TRBD2. With V trimmed by 9 bases and J by 0 bases, 10 bases remained unmatched. This CDR3 comprises 15 residues. Germline V gives CDR1 SNHLY, CDR2 FYNNEI.

The chain is built from TRBV18 and TRBJ2-1, with 12 bases that match TRBD2. The CDR3 runs to 15 residues. Germline trimming cut 3 bases from V and 9 bases from J; bases unmatched to any gene: 6. Germline lookup yields CDR1 KGHSH and CDR2 LQKENI. CDR3 in amino acids: CASSPLASGRGEQFF. CDR3 bases: TGTGCCAGCTCACCCCTCGCTAGCGGGAGGGGTGAGCAGTTCTTC.

The chain is built from TRBV28 and TRBJ2-6; D is possibly TRBD1 (5 bases). Per the germline V gene, CDR1 is MDHEN and CDR2 is SYDVKM. The CDR3 is 15 amino acids. V was trimmed by 2 bases and J by 3 bases, leaving 8 bases between them. CDR3 amino acids: CASSLVGVGANVLTF. DNA of the CDR3: TGTGCCAGCAGTTTAGTAGGGGTTGGGGCCAACGTCCTGACTTTC.

This chain joins TRBV5-4 and TRBJ1-1; D is uncertain. The CDR3 has 13 amino acids. V was clipped by 0 bases and J by 1 base, with 4 bases between them. CDR1 and CDR2 from the germline V gene are SGHNT and YYREEE (reference sequence). The chain's CDR3 is CASSLEGNTEAFF. DNA of the CDR3: TGTGCCAGCAGCTTGGAGGGGAACACTGAAGCTTTCTTT.

The chain has TRBV6-5 and TRBJ1-3; TRBD1 matches 8 bases. Germline CDR1 MNHEY, CDR2 SVGAGI. V gave up 9 bases and J gave up 0 bases; unmatched junction bases: 4. The CDR3 sequence is 14 residues long. The CDR3 here is CARKQGDSGNTIYF. The DNA of the CDR3 is TGTGCCAGAAAACAGGGGGACTCTGGAAACACCATATATTTT.

The rearrangement uses TRBV7-6 and TRBJ2-2, with D perhaps matching TRBD2 (6 bases). CDR3 length equals 16 residues. Germline V lookup: CDR1 SGHVS, CDR2 FNYEAQ. Trimming took 5 bases from V and 2 from J, leaving 15 bases between them. CDR3 loop: CASSDLAQSNTGELFF. The CDR3 DNA follows: TGTGCCAGCAGCGACCTAGCGCAAAGCAACACCGGGGAGCTGTTTTTT.

CDR3 DNA sequence: TGTGCCAGCAGTGATGAACCGGGACAGGGAGTTGAAAAACTGTTTTTT. This encodes CASSDEPGQGVEKLFF. This rearrangement joins TRBV6-4 to TRBJ1-4, with 9 bases fitting TRBD1. Trimming removed 3 bases from V and 7 bases from J; junction bases left unmatched: 9. In germline, CDR1 is MRHNA, CDR2 SNTAGT. This CDR3 contains 16 residues.

V is TRBV5-1 and J is TRBJ1-3; 9 nucleotides line up with TRBD1. Unmatched junction bases numbered 5, after V lost 4 bases and J lost 3 bases. In germline, CDR1 is SGHRS, CDR2 YFSETQ. This CDR3 is built from 15 residues. CDR3: CASSQMTGGGNTIYF. As DNA, the CDR3 is TGCGCCAGCAGCCAGATGACAGGGGGTGGAAACACCATATATTTT.

The chain joins TRBV5-4 to TRBJ1-2; 9 nucleotides agree with TRBD1. The V segment lost 4 bases and the J segment 8 bases; nucleotides outside the gene matches: 15. From germline, CDR1 is SGHNT and CDR2 YYREEE (reference sequence). CDR3 length: 16 amino acids. The CDR3 is CASSRPGTGLRDGYTF. Here the CDR3 DNA reads TGTGCCAGCAGCCGTCCCGGGACAGGGCTCAGGGACGGCTACACCTTC.

The genes are TRBV6-4 and TRBJ2-3; D is undetermined. V was clipped by 3 bases and J by 4 bases, with 14 bases between them. Germline V gene data show CDR1 as MRHNA and CDR2 as SNTAGT. The CDR3 length is 15 residues. In DNA form, the CDR3 reads TGTGCCAGCAGTGAAGTGTGGGCACCGGCAGATACGCAGTATTTT. Amino acids: CASSEVWAPADTQYF.

J is TRBJ2-1 and V is TRBV10-1; perhaps TRBD2 as D (6 bases). CDR3 length: 11 amino acids. Germline CDR1 is WNHNN and CDR2 is SYGVQD (reference sequence). V lost 4 bases, J lost 10 bases, and 8 bases lay in between. The CDR3 sequence is CASSAGSEQFF. The CDR3 DNA reads TGCGCCAGCAGTGCCGGGAGCGAGCAGTTCTTC.

Only one count was recorded for this clone. V gene TRBV19 combines with J gene TRBJ2-1; a possible D gene is TRBD2 (7 bases). Between the trimmed V and J ends, which lost 5 bases and 7 bases, there was a span of 15 bases. Germline V gives CDR1 LNHDA, CDR2 SQIVND (reference sequence). The CDR3 has 14 amino acids. CDR3 in amino acids: CASSWGGRRNEQFF. As DNA, the CDR3 is TGTGCCAGTAGTTGGGGGGGCCGTCGGAATGAGCAGTTCTTC. Combining the CDR3 with reference TRBV19 and TRBJ2-1 gives the whole variable domain DGGITQSPKYLFRKEGQNVTLSCEQNLNHDAMYWYRQDPGQGLRLIYYSQIVNDFQKGDIAEGYSVSREKKESFPLTVTSAQKNPTAFYLCASSWGGRRNEQFFGPGTRLTVL.

The chain employs TRBV11-2 and TRBJ2-1; TRBD1 or TRBD2 may be the D gene (5 bases each). Germline CDR1 and CDR2: SGHAT and FQNNGV. The CDR3 contains 11 residues. The germline V and J ends were trimmed by 4 bases and 9 bases, with 7 bases remaining between them. CDR3 bases: TGTGCCAGCAGCTGGGGACCTGAGCAGTTCTTC. Its translation is CASSWGPEQFF.

The CDR3 sequence: CASSLRATVQETQYF. In DNA, the CDR3 is TGTGCCAGTAGCCTGAGGGCCACAGTCCAAGAGACCCAGTACTTC. The V and J genes are TRBV19 and TRBJ2-5; a possible D gene is TRBD2 (5 bases). Per the germline V gene, CDR1 is LNHDA and CDR2 is SQIVND (reference sequence). V lost 6 bases and J 1 base, leaving 15 bases between the germline ends. This CDR3 is built from 15 residues.

The chain combines TRBV28 with TRBJ1-5, with TRBD1 matching over 7 bases. The CDR3 contains 15 residues. The germline gives CDR1 MDHEN, CDR2 SYDVKM. The ends lost 7 bases at V and 10 bases at J; junction bases unmatched: 16. The CDR3: CASIQGGGVKIPQHF. The CDR3 nucleotides are TGTGCCAGCATCCAAGGAGGGGGCGTCAAAATACCCCAGCATTTT.

For the CDR3, the DNA is TGTGCCAGCTCACCCAGGCCGACAGGGGATTATCAGCCCCAGCATTTT. Its protein is CASSPRPTGDYQPQHF. The chain has TRBV18 and TRBJ1-5; 8 bases are a match to TRBD1. CDR3 size: 16 residues. Germline CDR1 and CDR2: KGHSH and LQKENI. After removal of 3 bases from V and 5 bases from J, the junction contained 9 bases not matched to a gene. Together with reference TRBV18 and TRBJ1-5, the CDR3 gives the full variable domain: NAGVMQNPRHLVRRRGQEARLRCSPMKGHSHVYWYRQLPEEGLKFMVYLQKENIIDESGMPKERFSAEFPKEGPSILRIQQVVRGDSAAYFCASSPRPTGDYQPQHFGDGTRLSIL.

The chain employs TRBV6-5 and TRBJ1-1; D call uncertain. The ends were cut back, 6 bases at V and 1 base at J, with 15 bases in the middle. Germline CDR1 and CDR2: MNHEY and SVGAGI. This CDR3 is 15 amino acids long. The CDR3 is CASRPPDGSNTEAFF. As DNA, the CDR3 is TGTGCCAGCAGGCCTCCGGACGGATCGAACACTGAAGCTTTCTTT.

The rearrangement joins TRBV28 to TRBJ2-5, with TRBD2 identical over 10 bases. The CDR3 covers 16 residues. The V and J ends lost 7 bases and 1 base, in that order; junction bases with no gene match: 9. Per germline, CDR1 MDHEN and CDR2 SYDVKM. The CDR3 loop reads CASTLEAGGAQETQYF. The CDR3 DNA reads TGTGCCAGCACCCTAGAAGCGGGGGGGGCCCAAGAGACCCAGTACTTC.

The V call is TRBV5-1, the J call TRBJ1-1, with D unclear. CDR3 size: 13 residues. The V end was cut by 5 bases, the J end by 1 base, with 9 bases between. Looked up from germline, CDR1 is SGHRS and CDR2 is YFSETQ. The CDR3 is CASRGSQNTEAFF. DNA of the CDR3: TGCGCCAGCAGGGGGAGCCAGAACACTGAAGCTTTCTTT.

The chain employs TRBV11-2 and TRBJ1-2, with TRBD1 as a possible D gene (6 bases). Germline V lookup: CDR1 SGHAT, CDR2 FQNNGV. V was clipped by 7 bases and J by 4 bases, with 10 bases between them. The CDR3 has 12 residues. In DNA form, the CDR3 reads TGTGCCAGCAACCAGGGGATCTATGGCTACACCTTC. It codes for CASNQGIYGYTF.

The chain joins TRBV29-1 to TRBJ1-1; D is possibly TRBD1 (6 bases). The germline V gene encodes CDR1 SQVTM and CDR2 ANQGSEA. Trimming left V 5 bases short and J 1 base short, with 8 bases between. The length of the CDR3 is 12 residues. The CDR3 region is CSVSRGNTEAFF. In DNA, the CDR3 is TGCAGCGTTTCCAGGGGGAACACTGAAGCTTTCTTT.

The rearrangement joins TRBV7-9 to TRBJ2-3, with D maybe TRBD1 (6 bases). This CDR3 spans 14 amino acids. Germline-derived CDR1 and CDR2 are SEHNR and FQNEAQ (reference sequence). Deletions cut 5 bases from V and 6 bases from J, with 15 bases between. CDR3 protein: CASSITGIADTQYF. The CDR3 DNA sequence: TGTGCCAGCAGCATCACAGGGATTGCGGATACGCAGTATTTT.

This clone was recorded once. The genes are TRBV5-1 and TRBJ2-3, with D maybe TRBD1 (6 bases). Trimming took 0 bases from V and 4 from J, leaving 9 bases between them. Germline V gives CDR1 SGHRS, CDR2 YFSETQ. The CDR3 contains 14 residues. The CDR3 nucleotides read TGCGCCAGCAGCTTGGGCAGGGGAGCAGATACGCAGTATTTT. It yields the protein CASSLGRGADTQYF.

The chain combines TRBV5-1 with TRBJ1-1; D unclear. Germline loops: CDR1 SGHRS, CDR2 YFSETQ. The ends were cut back, 0 bases at V and 7 bases at J, with 16 bases in the middle. The length of the CDR3 is 15 residues. The CDR3 spells CASSLGSVERNEAFF. Here the CDR3 DNA reads TGCGCCAGCAGCTTGGGATCGGTGGAGAGGAATGAAGCTTTCTTT. Variable domain in full (rest from reference TRBV5-1 and TRBJ1-1): KAGVTQTPRYLIKTRGQQVTLSCSPISGHRSVSWYQQTPGQGLQFLFEYFSETQRNKGNFPGRFSGRQFSNSRSEMNVSTLELGDSALYLCASSLGSVERNEAFFGQGTRLTVV.